These 27 T cell receptor beta chains were all obtained from the same sample, sequenced in a study of shared clonotypes between healthy human individuals (dated by TCRdb to the early 2020s). Library creation used the immunoSEQ multiplex PCR assay. Sourced from immuneACCESS, this table was stored by TCRdb with only in-frame sequences that have V and J called. A share of the clones is absent; for the studies checked, an unresolved V gene accounts for under half, and the remainder has no known explanation. The sample table records more than 2,000,000 clones; 85% to 95% of these occur just once. Together, the top ten hold 0.39% of the sample. Sequencing was carried out using naive CD4+ T cells from PBMCs. Explained via the paper, the cell subset or site label denotes: CD45RA+ positively selected. The receptors derive from a man aged 18 to 35 in good health. Some clones in this sample may be carry-over from other donors' samples.

The CDR3 sequence: CASSTSRSTGKASYNEQFF. DNA of the CDR3: TGTGCCAGTAGTACCTCGAGGTCTACAGGGAAGGCCTCCTACAATGAGCAGTTCTTC. The genes are TRBV19 and TRBJ2-1; D may be TRBD1 (6 bases). V was clipped by 4 bases and J by 0 bases, with 22 bases between them. CDR3 length: 19 residues. Germline V gives CDR1 LNHDA, CDR2 SQIVND (reference sequence).

The CDR3 spells CATGITGELFF. The DNA of the CDR3 is TGTGCGACAGGGATCACCGGGGAGCTGTTTTTT. The chain joins TRBV6-6 to TRBJ2-2; TRBD1 aligns across 7 bases. The CDR3 contains 11 residues. CDR1 is MNHNY and CDR2 is SVGAGI in the germline V gene (reference sequence).

The chain employs TRBV7-8 and TRBJ2-2; 7 nucleotides agree with TRBD2. With 2 bases clipped from V and 5 bases from J, the junction kept 2 bases outside the gene matches. The CDR3 sequence is 14 residues long. Per the germline V gene, CDR1 is SGHVS and CDR2 is FQNEAQ. The CDR3 DNA reads TGTGCCAGCAGCTTAAACGGGGGGACCGGGGAGCTGTTTTTT. Encoded protein: CASSLNGGTGELFF.

About this clone itself: Within the sample, other DNA sequences also encode this same CDR3. V and J are TRBV5-4 and TRBJ2-5; maybe TRBD2 (5 bases). The CDR3 has 13 amino acids. V lost 1 base to trimming and J lost 2 bases, with 6 bases between them. CDR1 is SGHNT and CDR2 is YYREEE in the germline V gene (reference sequence). The DNA of the CDR3 is TGTGCCAGCAGCTTGTGGACTCAAGAGACCCAGTACTTC. Protein sequence: CASSLWTQETQYF.

The V call is TRBV2, the J call TRBJ1-1, with D unclear. The CDR3 loop spans 13 amino acids. Germline lookup yields CDR1 SNHLY and CDR2 FYNNEI. V was trimmed by 7 bases and J by 3 bases, leaving 12 bases between them. CDR3 nucleotide sequence: TGTGCCAGCAACGAGGGAGTATACACTGAAGCTTTCTTT. This codes for CASNEGVYTEAFF.

Details on this clone: The identical CDR3 is also encoded by other nucleotide sequences in the sample. The chain employs TRBV5-1 and TRBJ2-7; 10 bases match TRBD2. The length of the CDR3 is 15 residues. Germline assignment: CDR1 SGHRS and CDR2 YFSETQ. With V trimmed by 4 bases and J by 2 bases, 6 bases remained unmatched. In DNA, the CDR3 is TGCGCCAGCAGCCCTAGGACTAGCGGCCCCTACGAGCAGTACTTC. Encoded protein: CASSPRTSGPYEQYF.

In its sample, this clone was seen once. The gene calls are TRBV2 and TRBJ1-5; 9 nucleotides line up with TRBD1. The length of the CDR3 is 15 residues. The germline V gene encodes CDR1 SNHLY and CDR2 FYNNEI. V was pared by 6 bases and J by 3 bases, with 6 bases of the junction left unmatched. The CDR3 coding sequence is TGTGCCAGCAGGTGGGACAGGGAGGACAATCAGCCCCAGCATTTT. Translation: CASRWDREDNQPQHF.

Concerning this clone itself: Other DNA sequences in the sample encode the same CDR3. This chain uses TRBV7-2 with TRBJ2-3, with D possibly matching TRBD1 (6 bases). V dropped 5 bases and J dropped 0 bases, with 9 bases sitting between them. CDR3 length: 14 residues. Germline V gene lookup returns CDR1 SGHTA and CDR2 FQGNSA. CDR3 sequence (DNA): TGTGCCAGCAGCCCTACAGGGAGCACAGATACGCAGTATTTT. Its protein is CASSPTGSTDTQYF.

The chain has TRBV6-1 and TRBJ1-5; 9 bases align to TRBD1. From germline, CDR1 is MNHNS and CDR2 SASEGT. CDR3 length: 15 amino acids. Losses at the gene ends were 6 bases for V and 4 bases for J; bases not matched to a gene: 7. CDR3 nucleotides: TGTGCCAGCAGGTCCCAGGGGACAGGGAATCAGCCCCAGCATTTT. This codes for CASRSQGTGNQPQHF.

This clone was recorded once. This chain connects TRBV5-1 to TRBJ1-1; D is perhaps TRBD1 (6 bases). Trimming pared 0 bases from V and 1 base from J, leaving 13 bases between. Germline-derived CDR1 and CDR2 are SGHRS and YFSETQ. The CDR3 runs 16 residues. CDR3 coding DNA: TGCGCCAGCAGCTTGGGGCCGGGGGACAAGAACACTGAAGCTTTCTTT. This translates into CASSLGPGDKNTEAFF. The variable domain in full, with the rest retrieved from reference TRBV5-1 and TRBJ1-1, is KAGVTQTPRYLIKTRGQQVTLSCSPISGHRSVSWYQQTPGQGLQFLFEYFSETQRNKGNFPGRFSGRQFSNSRSEMNVSTLELGDSALYLCASSLGPGDKNTEAFFGQGTRLTVV.

The chain has TRBV7-8 and TRBJ2-5; 9 bases map to TRBD1. The CDR3 loop spans 14 amino acids. Trimming at V came to 5 bases and at J to 5 bases, leaving 6 bases not matched to a gene. Germline CDR1 is SGHVS and CDR2 is FQNEAQ. CDR3 region: CASSELTGGETQYF. In DNA form, the CDR3 reads TGTGCCAGCAGCGAACTTACAGGGGGCGAGACCCAGTACTTC.

This sequence joins TRBV5-1 and TRBJ2-7, with TRBD1 matching over 7 bases. The CDR3 runs to 15 residues. The germline V gene encodes CDR1 SGHRS and CDR2 YFSETQ. V lost 4 bases to trimming and J lost 0 bases; unmatched junction nucleotides: 7. The CDR3 loop reads CASSDPTGNSYEQYF. CDR3 nucleotide sequence: TGCGCCAGCAGCGACCCGACAGGGAACTCCTACGAGCAGTACTTC. Together with reference TRBV5-1 and TRBJ2-7, the CDR3 gives the full variable domain: KAGVTQTPRYLIKTRGQQVTLSCSPISGHRSVSWYQQTPGQGLQFLFEYFSETQRNKGNFPGRFSGRQFSNSRSEMNVSTLELGDSALYLCASSDPTGNSYEQYFGPGTRLTVT.

The count of this clone is one. The V and J genes are TRBV6-5 and TRBJ2-5; 8 positions match TRBD2. The CDR3 is 13 residues long. Germline V gives CDR1 MNHEY, CDR2 SVGAGI. J lost 5 bases, V lost 6 bases, and 5 bases had no gene match. In DNA form, the CDR3 reads TGTGCCAGCAGGGGGACTAGTCGGGAGACCCAGTACTTC. This encodes CASRGTSRETQYF.

The chain recombines TRBV29-1 with TRBJ2-4, with D possibly TRBD1 on 5 matching bases. The ends were cut back, 1 base at V and 8 bases at J, with 12 bases in the middle. From germline, CDR1 is SQVTM and CDR2 ANQGSEA. This CDR3 has 13 residues. The CDR3 loop reads CSVEAGIRDIQYF. DNA for the CDR3: TGCAGCGTTGAAGCAGGGATCAGGGACATTCAGTACTTC. The full variable domain, completed using reference TRBV29-1 and TRBJ2-4, is SAVISQKPSRDICQRGTSLTIQCQVDSQVTMMFWYRQQPGQSLTLIATANQGSEATYESGFVIDKFPISRPNLTFSTLTVSNMSPEDSSIYLCSVEAGIRDIQYFGAGTRLSVL.

The rearrangement links TRBV5-5 to TRBJ1-2, with D maybe TRBD1 (5 bases). Deletions cut 1 base from V and 10 bases from J, with 17 bases between. The CDR3 has 14 amino acids. Germline V lookup: CDR1 SGHKS, CDR2 YYEKEE (reference sequence). CDR3 DNA sequence: TGTGCCAGCAGCTTGCAGGGATCCCGCCCCAACTACACCTTC. This sequence encodes CASSLQGSRPNYTF.

The chain has TRBV6-1 and TRBJ2-7; no definite D call. The CDR3 length is 14 residues. Deletions cut 6 bases from V and 6 bases from J, with 18 bases between. CDR1 MNHNS and CDR2 SASEGT come from the germline V gene. The CDR3, as DNA: TGTGCCAGCAGGACCGGGCCCCTAAAGGGCGAGCAGTACTTC. Its protein product is CASRTGPLKGEQYF.

V and J are TRBV28 and TRBJ1-5; 9 positions match TRBD1. The CDR3 loop spans 14 amino acids. The junction had 7 bases not matched to a gene; V was cut back by 6 bases and J by 7 bases. The germline V gene encodes CDR1 MDHEN and CDR2 SYDVKM. CDR3 DNA sequence: TGTGCCAGCAGCCAACAGGGGGCGCGGCAGCCCCAGCATTTT. Amino acid sequence: CASSQQGARQPQHF.

The rearrangement uses TRBV4-1 and TRBJ2-5, with TRBD1 matching 7 bases. This CDR3 is 15 amino acids long. The ends lost 5 bases at V and 1 base at J; junction bases unmatched: 7. Germline values: CDR1 MGHRA, CDR2 YSYEKL. The CDR3 DNA is TGCGCCAGCAGCGGGATGGGACAGCTCCAAGAGACCCAGTACTTC. Translation: CASSGMGQLQETQYF.

This chain uses TRBV2 with TRBJ2-1, with 8 bases that match TRBD2. Germline V CDR1 and CDR2: SNHLY, FYNNEI. The CDR3 extends over 16 amino acids. The V gene end was trimmed by 7 bases and the J gene end by 3 bases; junction bases not matched to a gene: 11. The CDR3 spells CASNSGPGGGYNEQFF. The CDR3 DNA reads as TGTGCCAGCAACTCTGGTCCGGGAGGGGGCTACAATGAGCAGTTCTTC.

The chain combines TRBV5-1 with TRBJ2-2; possibly TRBD1 for D (5 bases). Germline loops: CDR1 SGHRS, CDR2 YFSETQ. Trimming cost V 4 bases and J 1 base, with 11 bases left between them. This CDR3 has 15 residues. As DNA, the CDR3 is TGCGCCAGCAGCCTAGACGGACAGAACACCGGGGAGCTGTTTTTT. Its translation is CASSLDGQNTGELFF.

V and J are TRBV6-1 and TRBJ2-7; tentatively, D is TRBD1 (5 bases). The CDR3 runs to 11 residues. Per germline, CDR1 MNHNS and CDR2 SASEGT. Trimming stripped 4 bases from V and 10 bases from J, with 11 bases between. DNA of the CDR3: TGTGCCAGCAGTGGCCAGACAGCACAGTACTTC. Encoded protein: CASSGQTAQYF.

The V and J genes are TRBV2 and TRBJ2-3, with a weak D call TRBD2 (6 bases). The CDR3 sequence is 16 residues long. Trimming took off 5 bases at V and 4 bases at J, with 19 bases between the two ends. Germline V lookup: CDR1 SNHLY, CDR2 FYNNEI. The CDR3 loop reads CASSPQLAPGADTQYF. In nucleotides, the CDR3 is TGTGCCAGCAGTCCCCAGCTGGCCCCGGGGGCAGATACGCAGTATTTT.

The chain has TRBV28 and TRBJ1-5; 10 bases align to TRBD1. This CDR3 is 18 amino acids long. V trimming: 4 bases; J trimming: 2 bases; junction bases outside the gene matches: 11. From germline, CDR1 is MDHEN and CDR2 SYDVKM. In nucleotides, the CDR3 is TGTGCCAGCAGTTCCGCCTCACTCGGGACAGGGGGCAATCAGCCCCAGCATTTT. Its translation: CASSSASLGTGGNQPQHF.

The CDR3 DNA sequence: TGTGCCAGCAGCCTAATAAGACAAAATGAGCAGTTCTTC. Its translation is CASSLIRQNEQFF. V usage is TRBV7-2 and J usage is TRBJ2-1; D is unresolved. In germline, CDR1 is SGHTA, CDR2 FQGNSA. CDR3 length: 13 amino acids. Trimming pared 5 bases from V and 7 bases from J, leaving 12 bases between.

In this sample, this clone turned up once. This rearrangement joins TRBV28 to TRBJ1-4, with D possibly matching TRBD1 (5 bases). This CDR3 region has 15 residues. Germline V gene lookup returns CDR1 MDHEN and CDR2 SYDVKM. Trimming left V 6 bases short and J 6 bases short, with 17 bases between. The CDR3 DNA follows: TGTGCCAGCAGGCGATCCACAGGTTTTTATGAAAAACTGTTTTTT. Its protein product is CASRRSTGFYEKLFF.

V usage is TRBV28 and J usage is TRBJ2-1; D is undetermined. The CDR3 has 11 amino acids. Trimming pared 6 bases from V and 7 bases from J, leaving 7 bases between. CDR1 is MDHEN, CDR2 SYDVKM, per germline. This CDR3 reads CASRIWNEQFF. CDR3 DNA sequence: TGTGCCAGCAGGATTTGGAATGAGCAGTTCTTC.

The chain has TRBV5-1 and TRBJ2-7, with 8 bases aligning to TRBD1. CDR1 is SGHRS and CDR2 is YFSETQ in the germline V gene. V gave up 1 base and J gave up 0 bases; unmatched junction bases: 3. The CDR3 length is 15 residues. The DNA for the CDR3 is TGCGCCAGCAGCTTGAGGACAGGGATCTCCTACGAGCAGTACTTC. This sequence encodes CASSLRTGISYEQYF.